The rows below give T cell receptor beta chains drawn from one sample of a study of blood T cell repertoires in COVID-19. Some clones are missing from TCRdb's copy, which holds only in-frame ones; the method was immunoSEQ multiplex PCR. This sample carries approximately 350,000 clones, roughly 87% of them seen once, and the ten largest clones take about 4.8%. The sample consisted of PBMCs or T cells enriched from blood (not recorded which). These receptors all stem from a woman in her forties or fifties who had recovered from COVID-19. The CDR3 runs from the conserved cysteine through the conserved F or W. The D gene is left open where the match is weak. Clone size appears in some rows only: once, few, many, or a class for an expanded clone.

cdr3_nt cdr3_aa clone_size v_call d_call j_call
TGTGCCAGCGAGAGGGGGTACGAGCAGTACTTC CASERGYEQYF - TRBV2 - TRBJ2-7
TGTGCCAGTAGGACAGGGAATGAGCCCCTCCACTTT CASRTGNEPLHF - TRBV19 TRBD1 TRBJ1-6
TGTGCCACCCAGGCGGACAGGTTTGAGGGTGAAGCTTTCTTT CATQADRFEGEAFF once TRBV2 TRBD1 TRBJ1-1
TGTGCCACCCGACAGGGTAGCAATCAGCCCCAGCATTTT CATRQGSNQPQHF - TRBV6-5 TRBD1 TRBJ1-5
TGTGCCAGCAGTTACCGCGGGGATACGCAGTATTTT CASSYRGDTQYF - TRBV27 - TRBJ2-3
TGTGCCAGCTCACCAGGGACAGGGAAGGTCAATGAGCAGTTCTTC CASSPGTGKVNEQFF - TRBV18 TRBD1 TRBJ2-1
TGTGCCATCAGTGAGCCGACTGCGACAGGGCCAAATCAGCCCCAGCATTTT CAISEPTATGPNQPQHF - TRBV10-3 TRBD1 TRBJ1-5
TGTGCCAGCAGCTTGATAGGGGCGGACTATGGCTACACCTTC CASSLIGADYGYTF - TRBV5-4 - TRBJ1-2
TGTGCCAGTAGTATGGGGGGGGGAAGCGGCTTCTCCTACAATGAGCAGTTCTTC CASSMGGGSGFSYNEQFF - TRBV19 TRBD2 TRBJ2-1
TGTGCCAGCAGCCGAGGATCCTGGAATCAGCCCCAGCATTTT CASSRGSWNQPQHF - TRBV6-2/TRBV6-3 - TRBJ1-5
TGTGCCAGCAGCAATAAAAACGGGACTACAGCTGGAAACACCATATATTTT CASSNKNGTTAGNTIYF few TRBV21-1 - TRBJ1-3
TGTGCCAGCAGCTTACCTGAGCGGGGGGCAGGGGATACGCAGTATTTT CASSLPERGAGDTQYF once TRBV7-2 TRBD2 TRBJ2-3
TGTGCCAGCAGCCGGGACAGGGTGTCACCCCTCCACTTT CASSRDRVSPLHF - TRBV7-8 TRBD1 TRBJ1-6
TGTGCCAGCAGCCGTACAGGGGGCTATGGCTACACCTTC CASSRTGGYGYTF - TRBV3-1/TRBV3-2 TRBD1 TRBJ1-2
TGTGCCACCAGTGATTCACACATGGGACAGGGAGTTTCGAACACCGGGGAGCTGTTTTTT CATSDSHMGQGVSNTGELFF - TRBV24-1 TRBD1 TRBJ2-2
TGTGCCAGCAGCCAACCCGGGACAGGGGAAAAACTGTTTTTT CASSQPGTGEKLFF - TRBV4-2 TRBD1 TRBJ1-4
TGTGCCAGCAGCTTGCGAGGTCCGGTCACCGGGGAGCTGTTTTTT CASSLRGPVTGELFF - TRBV5-4 - TRBJ2-2
TGTGCCAGCAGCTTTCAAGCTCGGTACGATCAGCCCCAGCATTTT CASSFQARYDQPQHF - TRBV7-3 - TRBJ1-5
TGTGCCAGCAGCTTAGTGACAGGGACTTCCTACAATGAGCAGTTCTTC CASSLVTGTSYNEQFF - TRBV11-3 - TRBJ2-1
TGTGCCAGCAGTCTCAGACAGGGGACAACCTACGAGCAGTACTTC CASSLRQGTTYEQYF - TRBV6-2/TRBV6-3 TRBD1 TRBJ2-7
TGCGCCAGCAGCTTGCCTAGCGATAACTACAATGAGCAGTTCTTC CASSLPSDNYNEQFF - TRBV5-1 - TRBJ2-1
TGTGCCAGCAGGCCTGAGATCCACAATGAGCAGTTCTTC CASRPEIHNEQFF - TRBV2 - TRBJ2-1
TGTGCCAGCAGAGATCCAGGGGCCTATGGCTACACCTTC CASRDPGAYGYTF - TRBV6-5 - TRBJ1-2
TGCAGCGTTGAGACAGGGAAACATGGCTACACCTTC CSVETGKHGYTF - TRBV29-1 TRBD1 TRBJ1-2
TGTGCCACCCAAAACCGGTTGGGGGACTTACAGAAAGAGACCCAGTACTTC CATQNRLGDLQKETQYF once TRBV2 - TRBJ2-5
TGTGCCAGCAGTTTTTTCTCTCAGTGGTCGAATGGCTACACCTTC CASSFFSQWSNGYTF - TRBV28 - TRBJ1-2
TGTGCCAGTAGTCCCCGTACCGGTGAAAAACTGTTTTTT CASSPRTGEKLFF - TRBV19 - TRBJ1-4
TGTGCCAGCAGCTCGGGGGGGCAGACTACGCATTACTATGGCTACACCTTC CASSSGGQTTHYYGYTF - TRBV11-3 - TRBJ1-2
TGTGCCAGCACCATCGGGAGAAGCTCTGGAAACACCATATATTTT CASTIGRSSGNTIYF once TRBV7-8 - TRBJ1-3
TGTGCCAGCAGCTTAGAGACAGGGCCTACTGAAGCTTTCTTT CASSLETGPTEAFF few TRBV7-9 TRBD1 TRBJ1-1
TGCAGTGCTAGTAAATTGGGACAGGGGGCGGGGAACACTGAAGCTTTCTTT CSASKLGQGAGNTEAFF - TRBV20-1 TRBD1 TRBJ1-1
TGTGCCAGCAGTTACTCGAATTCACAGGGGCCTGGCGAGCAGTACTTC CASSYSNSQGPGEQYF - TRBV6-5 TRBD1 TRBJ2-7
TGCAGGGGAGGACAGGGTAATGAGCAGTTCTTC CRGGQGNEQFF - TRBV29-1 TRBD1 TRBJ2-1
TGTGCCAGTAGTATAGTCGGGATCAATCAGCCCCAGCATTTT CASSIVGINQPQHF - TRBV19 - TRBJ1-5
TGTGCCAGCAGTGATGTTCAGGTTCTCTCCTACGAGCAGTACTTC CASSDVQVLSYEQYF - TRBV2 - TRBJ2-7
TGTGCCAGCAGCTTAGCGGGGGGGTTGGATTCACCCCTCCACTTT CASSLAGGLDSPLHF - TRBV7-2 - TRBJ1-6
TGTGCCTGGAACTACGGTGGCTCTGGAAACACCATATATTTT CAWNYGGSGNTIYF - TRBV30 - TRBJ1-3